This T cell receptor (beta chain) was observed in a study of T cell responses to AZD1222 COVID-19 vaccine. TCRdb keeps only in-frame clones here, not all; method: immunoSEQ multiplex PCR. The sample yields over 100,000 clones, roughly nine tenths seen once. Study-level points and caveats: Repertoires in all cases were sampled only once the peak T cell response had passed. Seropositive at baseline were only six AZD1222 recipients. Donors were largely white British and mainly female; clonal diversity was possibly underestimated.

Regarding this clone: Its specificity is unknown.

Trimming cost V 6 bases and J 0 bases, with 18 bases left between them. Germline V gene lookup returns CDR1 ENHRY and CDR2 SYGVKD. This CDR3 region has 17 residues. The chain employs TRBV10-3 and TRBJ1-3; the D is unclear. Sequenced here: peripheral blood, sampled on day 0 of AZD1222 vaccination. The TCR originated in an adult in good health. CDR3 protein: CAIRAGSFSNSGNTIYF. CDR3 nucleotides: TGTGCCATCAGAGCGGGGAGTTTCTCGAACTCTGGAAACACCATATATTTT.